This TCR beta chain was sequenced in a study of blood T cell repertoires in COVID-19. The overall study: The study drew acute and convalescent COVID-19 samples from the United States, Italy and Spain. Nucleic acid was either cDNA or gDNA, and it came from T cells, B-cell-depleted T cells, or PBMCs.

Original handling: Nucleated cell number was recorded as an estimate derived from reference gene primer amplification. The protocol was immunoSEQ multiplex PCR, while the TCRdb copy is restricted to in-frame clones and leaves out a portion. D and trimming come from the DNA, and the V and J calls and clone size come from that table. The repertoire holds about 150,000 clones, 80% to 90% seen once, with under 3.5% in the top ten. Germline-derived CDR1 and CDR2 are LNHDA and SQIVND (reference sequence). The germline V and J ends were trimmed by 5 bases and 1 base, with 12 bases remaining between them. The CDR3 spans 14 residues.

The chain carries TRBV19 and TRBJ2-7; weak D call: TRBD1 (5 bases). The sequence was collected from a man aged 65 to 85 with acute or convalescent COVID-19. The specimen was peripheral blood. CDR3 residues: CASSGQGKSYEQYF. For the CDR3, the DNA is TGTGCCAGTAGTGGACAAGGGAAATCCTACGAGCAGTACTTC. The full variable domain, rest sourced from reference TRBV19 and TRBJ2-7, is DGGITQSPKYLFRKEGQNVTLSCEQNLNHDAMYWYRQDPGQGLRLIYYSQIVNDFQKGDIAEGYSVSREKKESFPLTVTSAQKNPTAFYLCASSGQGKSYEQYFGPGTRLTVT.